This T cell receptor beta chain was sequenced for a study of blood T cell repertoires in COVID-19. Produced via immunoSEQ multiplex PCR; TCRdb's table is partial and in-frame only. The profile shows about 70,000 clones, roughly 79% of them singletons. The CDR3 is 13 residues long. From germline, CDR1 is SGHNT and CDR2 YENEEA. Between the trimmed V and J ends, which lost 3 bases and 8 bases, there was a span of 13 bases. The chain joins TRBV11-3 to TRBJ1-1; D is possibly TRBD1 (5 bases). This clonotype originated in a woman between 65 and 79 years old with acute or convalescent COVID-19. The sequenced sample consisted of peripheral blood. For the CDR3, the DNA is TGTGCCAGCAGCTTTGGGGGGGGAGAGGAAGCTTTCTTT. This encodes CASSFGGGEEAFF.